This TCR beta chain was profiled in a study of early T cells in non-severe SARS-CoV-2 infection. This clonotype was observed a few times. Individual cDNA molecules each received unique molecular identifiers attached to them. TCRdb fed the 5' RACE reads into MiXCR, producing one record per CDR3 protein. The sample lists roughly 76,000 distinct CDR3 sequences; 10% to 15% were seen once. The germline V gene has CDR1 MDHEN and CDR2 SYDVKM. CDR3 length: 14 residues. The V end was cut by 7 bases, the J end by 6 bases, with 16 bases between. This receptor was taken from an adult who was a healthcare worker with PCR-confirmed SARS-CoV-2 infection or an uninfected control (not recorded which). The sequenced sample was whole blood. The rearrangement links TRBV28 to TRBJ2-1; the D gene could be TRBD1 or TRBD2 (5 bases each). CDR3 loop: CASTLGTLSNEQFF. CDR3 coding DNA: TGTGCCAGCACCCTAGGGACCCTAAGCAATGAGCAGTTCTTC. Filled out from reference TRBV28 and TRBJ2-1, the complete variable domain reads DVKVTQSSRYLVKRTGEKVFLECVQDMDHENMFWYRQDPGLGLRLIYFSYDVKMKEKGDIPEGYSVSREKKERFSLILESASTNQTSMYLCASTLGTLSNEQFFGPGTRLTVL.